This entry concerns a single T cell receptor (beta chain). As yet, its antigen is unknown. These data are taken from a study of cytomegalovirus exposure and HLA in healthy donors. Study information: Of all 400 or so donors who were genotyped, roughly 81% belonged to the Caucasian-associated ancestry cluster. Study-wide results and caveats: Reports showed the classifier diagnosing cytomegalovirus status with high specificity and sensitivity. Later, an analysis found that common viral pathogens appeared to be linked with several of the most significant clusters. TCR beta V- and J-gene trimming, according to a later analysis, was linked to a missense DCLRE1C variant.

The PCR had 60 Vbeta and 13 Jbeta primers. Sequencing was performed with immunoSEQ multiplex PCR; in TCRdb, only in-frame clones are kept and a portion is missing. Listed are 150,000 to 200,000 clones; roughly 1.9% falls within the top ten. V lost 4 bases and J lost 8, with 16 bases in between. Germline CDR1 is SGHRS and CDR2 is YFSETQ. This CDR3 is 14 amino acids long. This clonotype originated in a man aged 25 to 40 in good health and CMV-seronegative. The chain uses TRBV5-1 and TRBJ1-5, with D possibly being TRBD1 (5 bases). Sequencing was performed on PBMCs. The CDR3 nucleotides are TGCGCCAGCAGCCGCGAGGGGACGGGGGAGCCCCAGCATTTT. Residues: CASSREGTGEPQHF.